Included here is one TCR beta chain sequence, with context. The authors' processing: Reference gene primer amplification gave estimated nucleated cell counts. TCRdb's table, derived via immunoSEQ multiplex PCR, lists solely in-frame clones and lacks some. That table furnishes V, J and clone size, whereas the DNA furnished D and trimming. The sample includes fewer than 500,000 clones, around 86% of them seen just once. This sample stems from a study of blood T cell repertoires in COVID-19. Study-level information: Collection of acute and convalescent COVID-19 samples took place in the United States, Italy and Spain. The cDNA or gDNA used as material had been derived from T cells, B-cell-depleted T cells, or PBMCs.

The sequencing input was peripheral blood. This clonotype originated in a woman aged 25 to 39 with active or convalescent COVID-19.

The CDR3 loop is CASLRQGARGVFF. CDR3 nucleotides: TGTGCCAGCCTTAGACAGGGGGCCAGGGGGGTGTTTTTT. This chain connects TRBV6-5 to TRBJ2-2; 10 bases align to TRBD1. The junction had 12 bases not matched to a gene; V was cut back by 8 bases and J by 15 bases. This CDR3 is built from 13 residues. Germline V gene sequence: CDR1 MNHEY, CDR2 SVGAGI.